This is a list of T cell receptor beta chains from one sample in a study of memory CD4+ T cells and cytomegalovirus serostatus. This table comes from immunoSEQ multiplex PCR, and its TCRdb copy is limited to in-frame clones, with some not included. The sample has 45,000 or so clones, roughly three quarters seen once. Sequencing input: memory CD4+ T cells from blood. The receptors stem from an adult in good health and CMV-seronegative. The CDR3 runs from the conserved cysteine through the conserved F or W. The D gene is left open where the match is weak. Size is stated for part of the rows, as once, few or many counts, or as a class when the clone is expanded.

clone_size	d_call	v_call	j_call	cdr3_length	cdr3_aa	cdr3_nt
NA	NA	TRBV29-1	TRBJ2-3	14	CSVEPSRGTDTQYF	TGCAGCGTTGAACCCTCGCGCGGCACAGATACGCAGTATTTT
NA	NA	TRBV2	TRBJ1-6	14	CASRRPQPDSPLHF	TGTGCCAGCAGGCGTCCTCAACCAGATTCACCCCTCCACTTT
NA	NA	TRBV6-5	TRBJ2-7	13	CASSYTESGYKYF	TGTGCCAGCAGTTACACCGAATCAGGCTACAAGTACTTC
NA	NA	TRBV5-4	TRBJ1-3	17	CASSLQGTGVSGNTIYF	TGTGCCAGCAGCCTACAAGGGACGGGCGTCTCTGGAAACACCATATATTTT
NA	NA	TRBV5-1	TRBJ2-7	14	CASSSLQGQHEQYF	TGCGCCAGCAGCTCCCTGCAGGGGCAACACGAGCAGTACTTC
NA	NA	TRBV4-1	TRBJ2-3	13	CASSQRTLDTQYF	TGCGCCAGCAGCCAGCGGACATTAGATACGCAGTATTTT
few	NA	TRBV7-8	TRBJ1-5	14	CASSLDAGPQPQHF	TGTGCCAGCAGCTTAGACGCAGGGCCTCAGCCCCAGCATTTT
NA	NA	TRBV6-5	TRBJ2-3	14	CASSYRGPEDTQYF	TGTGCCAGCAGTTATCGAGGGCCCGAGGATACGCAGTATTTT
NA	NA	TRBV19	TRBJ1-5	17	CASSIGMAGVINQPQHF	TGTGCCAGTAGTATAGGTATGGCAGGGGTCATCAATCAGCCCCAGCATTTT
few	NA	TRBV6-4	TRBJ1-1	12	CASSVDGVEAFF	TGTGCCAGCAGTGTTGATGGAGTTGAAGCTTTCTTT
NA	NA	TRBV30	TRBJ1-1	14	CAWSGLPRGAEAFF	TGTGCCTGGAGTGGACTCCCGCGGGGAGCTGAAGCTTTCTTT
NA	TRBD1	TRBV28	TRBJ1-4	15	CASNVPGQGPEKLFF	TGTGCCAGCAACGTACCGGGACAGGGGCCTGAAAAACTGTTTTTT
NA	NA	TRBV5-1	TRBJ2-7	12	CASSLIEGEQYF	TGCGCCAGCAGCTTAATAGAGGGCGAGCAGTACTTC
few	TRBD2	TRBV18	TRBJ2-3	17	CASSPRRLAGAKDTQYF	TGTGCCAGCTCACCACGAAGACTAGCGGGAGCCAAAGATACGCAGTATTTT
NA	NA	TRBV10-3	TRBJ2-6	14	CAISDGSGANVLTF	TGTGCCATCAGTGATGGCTCTGGGGCCAACGTCCTGACTTTC
once	TRBD1	TRBV2	TRBJ1-4	18	CASTQRGPLGQGGEKLFF	TGTGCCAGCACCCAACGGGGTCCCCTCGGACAGGGAGGAGAAAAACTGTTTTTT
NA	NA	TRBV6-1	TRBJ1-1	15	CASSPHGQAGTEAFF	TGTGCCAGCAGTCCCCACGGTCAGGCAGGCACTGAAGCTTTCTTT
NA	TRBD1	TRBV4-1	TRBJ2-4	21	CASSQEGFMSGQGEAKNIQYF	TGCGCCAGCAGCCAAGAGGGGTTTATGTCGGGACAGGGGGAGGCCAAAAACATTCAGTACTTC
NA	NA	TRBV19	TRBJ2-7	13	CASSIDWRKEQYF	TGTGCCAGTAGTATAGATTGGAGAAAAGAGCAGTACTTC
NA	NA	TRBV10-2	TRBJ1-1	14	CASNGGRGVTEAFF	TGCGCCAGCAATGGGGGCAGGGGCGTCACTGAAGCTTTCTTT
NA	NA	TRBV15	TRBJ2-7	16	CATSTRPPQGSYEQYF	TGTGCCACCAGCACACGTCCCCCTCAGGGTTCCTACGAGCAGTACTTC
once	NA	TRBV6-1	TRBJ2-1	15	CASSETASSYNEQFF	TGTGCCAGCAGTGAGACAGCGAGCTCCTACAATGAGCAGTTCTTC
few	NA	TRBV7-9	TRBJ1-2	13	CASSPVPGDGYTF	TGTGCCAGCAGCCCCGTCCCTGGCGATGGCTACACCTTC
NA	TRBD1	TRBV11-3	TRBJ2-2	17	CASSLDPTGYNTGELFF	TGTGCCAGCAGCTTAGACCCGACAGGGTATAACACCGGGGAGCTGTTTTTT
NA	NA	TRBV4-2	TRBJ2-7	12	CASSQSSYEQYF	TGTGCCAGCAGCCAGAGCTCCTACGAGCAGTACTTC
once	NA	TRBV19	TRBJ1-1	18	CASRGRLRDNWRNTEAFF	TGTGCCAGTAGAGGCCGTCTTAGGGACAACTGGAGGAACACTGAAGCTTTCTTT
NA	TRBD1	TRBV19	TRBJ1-4	15	CASKRDRGATEKLFF	TGTGCCAGTAAAAGGGACAGGGGGGCTACGGAAAAACTGTTTTTT
NA	NA	TRBV14	TRBJ1-1	11	CASSQVGEAFF	TGTGCCAGCAGCCAAGTCGGCGAAGCTTTCTTT
few	TRBD1	TRBV2	TRBJ2-1	14	CASSEDRGSGEQFF	TGTGCCAGCAGTGAAGACAGGGGTTCTGGTGAGCAGTTCTTC
NA	NA	TRBV7-9	TRBJ2-2	13	CASRGFGTGELFF	TGTGCCAGCAGGGGGTTCGGGACCGGGGAGCTGTTTTTT
NA	NA	TRBV29-1	TRBJ2-5	16	CSVDGLPGARRETQYF	TGCAGCGTTGACGGCCTCCCGGGGGCTCGGAGGGAGACCCAGTACTTC
NA	NA	TRBV7-9	TRBJ1-1	15	CASSSWTARNTEAFF	TGTGCCAGCAGCTCCTGGACAGCCAGGAACACTGAAGCTTTCTTT
NA	NA	TRBV10-3	TRBJ1-2	16	CAISDMKGRSVSGYTF	TGTGCCATCAGTGATATGAAGGGACGTTCTGTGTCTGGCTACACCTTC
NA	NA	TRBV5-6	TRBJ2-1	12	CASSLGGNEQFF	TGTGCCAGCAGCTTGGGTGGCAATGAGCAGTTCTTC
NA	NA	TRBV5-4	TRBJ1-2	14	CASSTNTVGGGYTF	TGTGCCAGCAGCACAAACACTGTCGGAGGTGGCTACACCTTC
NA	TRBD1	TRBV7-2	TRBJ1-1	14	CASTTGGLYTEAFF	TGTGCCAGCACCACAGGGGGGTTGTACACTGAAGCTTTCTTT
NA	NA	TRBV10-3	TRBJ1-2	12	CATSTGNYGYTF	TGTGCCACCTCCACAGGGAACTATGGCTACACCTTC
NA	NA	TRBV29-1	TRBJ2-1	14	CSVKAGVYSNEQFF	TGCAGCGTTAAGGCAGGCGTCTATAGCAATGAGCAGTTCTTC
NA	TRBD1	TRBV7-8	TRBJ1-1	14	CASSLTGGYTEAFF	TGTGCCAGCAGCCTGACAGGGGGTTATACTGAAGCTTTCTTT
few	NA	TRBV20-1	TRBJ1-1	11	CSAREDSWSFF	TGCAGTGCTAGAGAGGACAGTTGGTCTTTCTTT
NA	TRBD1	TRBV15	TRBJ2-1	16	CATSSGDRGVYNEQFF	TGTGCCACCAGCAGTGGAGACAGGGGGGTCTACAATGAGCAGTTCTTC
few	NA	TRBV10-1	TRBJ1-3	13	CASSADSGNTIYF	TGCGCCAGCAGTGCAGACTCTGGAAACACCATATATTTT
NA	NA	TRBV6-1	TRBJ1-4	14	CASSRTETNEKLFF	TGTGCCAGCAGTCGGACAGAGACTAATGAAAAACTGTTTTTT
once	TRBD2	TRBV18	TRBJ2-1	17	CASSPRPNPGTSNEQFF	TGTGCCAGCTCACCACGACCCAACCCCGGGACTAGCAATGAGCAGTTCTTC
NA	TRBD2	TRBV29-1	TRBJ2-1	16	CSVVLRGREFYNEQFF	TGCAGCGTTGTCCTCCGGGGGAGGGAATTCTACAATGAGCAGTTCTTC
few	NA	TRBV30	TRBJ2-1	14	CAWSEGGSYNEQFF	TGTGCCTGGAGTGAGGGCGGTTCCTACAATGAGCAGTTCTTC
NA	NA	TRBV5-4	TRBJ2-2	16	CASSLLFGSGTGELFF	TGTGCCAGCAGCTTGTTATTCGGATCAGGCACCGGGGAGCTGTTTTTT
once	TRBD2	TRBV7-2	TRBJ2-5	17	CASSLGTSGLWGETQYF	TGTGCCAGCAGCTTGGGGACTAGCGGACTCTGGGGAGAGACCCAGTACTTC
NA	TRBD2	TRBV7-7	TRBJ2-1	13	CASSSSGYNEQFF	TGTGCCAGCAGCTCTAGCGGATACAATGAGCAGTTCTTC
once	NA	TRBV7-6	TRBJ2-3	16	CASSYTTSWGTDTQYF	TGTGCCAGCAGCTACACGACTTCTTGGGGCACAGATACGCAGTATTTT
few	NA	TRBV29-1	TRBJ1-2	14	CSVEESYSAYGYTF	TGCAGCGTTGAAGAGTCGTACAGTGCTTATGGCTACACCTTC
NA	NA	TRBV7-9	TRBJ1-1	12	CASSFEGTEAFF	TGTGCCAGCAGCTTTGAGGGGACTGAAGCTTTCTTT